This paragraph reports one T cell receptor (beta chain). The time point: after trial treatment. Treatment specified: LDRT plus nivolumab, ipilimumab, low-dose cyclophosphamide and aspirin (RACIN trial). Treatment combined nivolumab, ipilimumab, aspirin, low-dose cyclophosphamide and low-dose radiotherapy in a dose-escalation trial. All eligible patients presented with advanced solid tumors that contained no tumor-infiltrating lymphocytes. This sample is drawn from a study of low-dose radiotherapy and immunotherapy resistance in tumors. Study in general: One day before radiation and immunotherapy, intravenous cyclophosphamide 200 mg/m2 was administered, with this repeated every two weeks. Once cycle 1 day 1 began, patients took oral aspirin 300 mg daily for four cycles.

Alpha and beta chains were covered, as first-strand cDNA relied on TRAV- and TRBV-specific primers. TCR amplification ran approximately 20 PCR cycles using constant-region and V-primer adapter primers. In TCRdb, the reads were re-called with MiXCR into one record per CDR3 protein. The sample holds 30,000 or so distinct CDR3 sequences; approximately 49% are singletons and the top ten take approximately 5.9%. CDR1 and CDR2 from the germline V gene are SGHRS and YFSETQ. V was pared by 1 base and J by 8 bases, with 8 bases of the junction left unmatched. The CDR3 loop spans 15 amino acids. The genes are TRBV5-1 and TRBJ2-1; 8 positions agree with TRBD2. Sequenced here: PBMCs, sampled after low-dose radiotherapy plus immunotherapy. The receptor's source is a male donor with gallbladder cancer. CDR3 nucleotide sequence: TGCGCCAGCAGCTTGTCGGGGGGGGGCCTCCATGAGCAGTTCTTC. Translation gives CASSLSGGGLHEQFF. Looking up the rest from reference TRBV5-1 and TRBJ2-1 gives the full variable domain: KAGVTQTPRYLIKTRGQQVTLSCSPISGHRSVSWYQQTPGQGLQFLFEYFSETQRNKGNFPGRFSGRQFSNSRSEMNVSTLELGDSALYLCASSLSGGGLHEQFFGPGTRLTVL.